The 12 T cell receptor beta chains given below trace back to one sample, sequenced in a study of blood T cell repertoires in COVID-19 (dated by TCRdb to about 2020). The receptor library was made with the immunoSEQ multiplex PCR assay. The immuneACCESS repertoire file appears here via TCRdb, limited to in-frame rearrangements. These files lack a portion of the clones; in checked studies, under half of the deficit traces to unresolved V genes, and the cause of the others is not known. The sample table shows 250,000 or so clones, and about 80% are seen once. The leading ten clones occupy about 8.1% of the sample. Sequenced sample: peripheral blood. Every receptor here comes from an older man with acute or convalescent COVID-19.

The rearrangement links TRBV7-9 to TRBJ1-4, with 7 bases aligning to TRBD1. Germline V gene lookup returns CDR1 SEHNR and CDR2 FQNEAQ (reference sequence). This CDR3 is 16 amino acids long. J lost 5 bases, V lost 5 bases, and 11 bases had no gene match. CDR3 sequence (DNA): TGTGCCAGCAGCACACGAAGACAGGGCGGGAATGAAAAACTGTTTTTT. Translating gives CASSTRRQGGNEKLFF. The complete variable domain, with remaining parts taken from reference TRBV7-9 and TRBJ1-4, reads DTGVSQNPRHKITKRGQNVTFRCDPISEHNRLYWYRQTLGQGPEFLTYFQNEAQLEKSRLLSDRFSAERPKGSFSTLEIQRTEQGDSAMYLCASSTRRQGGNEKLFFGSGTQLSVL.

This chain links TRBV24-1 with TRBJ1-3, with D unresolved. V lost 4 bases to trimming and J lost 3 bases, with 6 bases between them. The germline V gene has CDR1 KGHDR and CDR2 SFDVKD. The CDR3 totals 13 residues. CDR3: CATSEGVGNTIYF. The CDR3, as DNA: TGTGCCACCAGTGAGGGAGTTGGAAACACCATATATTTT.

This chain's CDR3 is CASRQRGQNYGYTF. In nucleotides, the CDR3 is TGTGCCAGCAGACAAAGGGGACAAAACTATGGCTACACCTTC. V and J are TRBV11-2 and TRBJ1-2; D possibly corresponds to TRBD1 (6 bases). CDR3 length: 14 residues. V lost 6 bases to trimming and J lost 2 bases, with 13 bases between them. Germline-derived CDR1 and CDR2 are SGHAT and FQNNGV.

The chain recombines TRBV28 with TRBJ2-7; 7 bases agree with TRBD1. V was clipped by 6 bases and J by 4 bases; unmatched bases: 12. The germline gives CDR1 MDHEN, CDR2 SYDVKM. There are 15 residues in the CDR3. The CDR3 region has the DNA TGTGCCAGCAGACCCGGGACAGAGGGGTTATACGAGCAGTACTTC. Translated: CASRPGTEGLYEQYF.

V gene TRBV19 combines with J gene TRBJ1-6; no firm D call. Germline V CDR1 and CDR2: LNHDA, SQIVND (reference sequence). V lost 4 bases to trimming and J lost 7 bases, with 17 bases between them. This CDR3 has 16 residues. The CDR3 DNA reads TGTGCCAGTAGTACCCTCAATGTTGGTAGCAATTCACCCCTCCACTTT. This sequence encodes CASSTLNVGSNSPLHF.

The chain recombines TRBV3-1 (or the pseudogene TRBV3-2) with TRBJ2-1, with 11 bases aligning to TRBD1. The CDR3 sequence is 17 residues long. V shed 2 bases and J 8 bases; nucleotides not matched to a gene: 11. CDR1 and CDR2 (germline): LGHDT, YNNKEL (reference sequence). The DNA of the CDR3 is TGTGCCAGCAGCCAAAGGGGCGGACAGGGGGCGAACGATGAGCAGTTCTTC. This gives the protein CASSQRGGQGANDEQFF.

This rearrangement joins TRBV3-1 (or the pseudogene TRBV3-2) to TRBJ2-5; a possible D gene is TRBD1 (6 bases). CDR1 and CDR2 from the germline V gene are LGHDT and YNNKEL (reference sequence). There are 15 residues in the CDR3. Trimming removed 0 bases from V and 0 bases from J, with 8 bases in between. The DNA for the CDR3 is TGTGCCAGCAGCCAAGATTGGACAGACCAAGAGACCCAGTACTTC. Its translation: CASSQDWTDQETQYF.

The V call is TRBV19, the J call TRBJ1-3; D perhaps matches TRBD1 (5 bases). The CDR3 contains 16 residues. Deletions cut 3 bases from V and 0 bases from J, with 12 bases between. Germline V CDR1 and CDR2: LNHDA, SQIVND (reference sequence). The CDR3 nucleotides read TGTGCCAGTAGTATGGGGCCAGCCTACTCTGGAAACACCATATATTTT. It specifies CASSMGPAYSGNTIYF.

The chain joins TRBV5-1 to TRBJ1-2; a weak D match, TRBD1 (6 bases). CDR3 length equals 12 residues. Germline V gene sequence: CDR1 SGHRS, CDR2 YFSETQ. V lost 1 base and J lost 7, with 8 bases in between. For the CDR3, the DNA is TGCGCCAGCAGCTTGTCAGGGGCTGGCTACACCTTC. Its protein product is CASSLSGAGYTF.

The rearrangement uses TRBV9 and TRBJ2-1, with a possible D match to TRBD1 (5 bases). V was cut by 0 bases and J by 9 bases, with 16 bases left in between. This CDR3 comprises 15 residues. Germline V gene lookup returns CDR1 SGDLS and CDR2 YYNGEE. CDR3 DNA: TGTGCCAGCAGCGTAGGCAGGGCAGCTAGTAGTGAGCAGTTCTTC. This encodes CASSVGRAASSEQFF. Full variable domain (remainder filled in from reference TRBV9 and TRBJ2-1): DSGVTQTPKHLITATGQRVTLRCSPRSGDLSVYWYQQSLDQGLQFLIQYYNGEERAKGNILERFSAQQFPDLHSELNLSSLELGDSALYFCASSVGRAASSEQFFGPGTRLTVL.

This clone was detected once. The chain links TRBV5-1 to TRBJ2-7, with TRBD1 identical over 8 bases. Germline values: CDR1 SGHRS, CDR2 YFSETQ. The CDR3 has 15 amino acids. Trimming cost V 5 bases and J 0 bases; bases outside gene matches: 7. For the CDR3, the DNA is TGCGCCAGCAGTGACAGGGGACGCGGCTCCTACGAGCAGTACTTC. Its translation: CASSDRGRGSYEQYF.

This chain uses TRBV27 with TRBJ2-7; 11 nucleotides agree with TRBD1. CDR3 length equals 14 residues. CDR1 is MNHEY, CDR2 SMNVEV, per germline (reference sequence). Unmatched junction bases numbered 5, after V lost 5 bases and J lost 5 bases. The CDR3 here is CASSLEGQGDEQYF. The CDR3 DNA is TGTGCCAGCAGTCTAGAGGGACAGGGGGACGAGCAGTACTTC.